The 28 T cell receptor beta chains given below trace back to one sample, sequenced in a study of cytomegalovirus exposure and HLA in healthy donors. The study ran its PCR with 60 Vbeta and 13 Jbeta primers. TCRdb keeps only in-frame clones here, not all; method: immunoSEQ multiplex PCR. This table lists 150,000 to 200,000 clones. Sequencing was carried out using PBMCs. Receptors originate from a man younger than 40 in good health and CMV-seronegative.

The CDR3 DNA reads as TGTGCCAGCAGCTGGCAGGGGGCATCCTACGAGCAGTACTTC. Amino acid sequence: CASSWQGASYEQYF. This sequence joins TRBV5-4 and TRBJ2-7; 8 bases agree with TRBD1. Germline assignment: CDR1 SGHNT and CDR2 YYREEE (reference sequence). V lost 3 bases to trimming and J lost 1 base; unmatched junction nucleotides: 3. This CDR3 comprises 14 residues.

The rearrangement uses TRBV29-1 and TRBJ2-6; D ambiguous. V gave up 6 bases and J gave up 0 bases, with 9 bases separating them. The CDR3 is 14 amino acids. Germline V gene data show CDR1 as SQVTM and CDR2 as ANQGSEA. The CDR3 DNA follows: TGCAGCGTCCGCGTGAGCTCTGGGGCCAACGTCCTGACTTTC. Its protein product is CSVRVSSGANVLTF.

The J gene is TRBJ2-3, the V gene TRBV28; 8 nucleotides agree with TRBD1. This CDR3 has 14 residues. The V segment lost 4 bases and the J segment 2 bases; nucleotides outside the gene matches: 2. Germline-derived CDR1 and CDR2 are MDHEN and SYDVKM. DNA of the CDR3: TGTGCCAGCAGTTGGACAGGGAACACAGATACGCAGTATTTT. Its protein is CASSWTGNTDTQYF.

The V call is TRBV7-2, the J call TRBJ1-2; possible D gene TRBD1, 6 bases. V was pared by 5 bases and J by 4 bases, with 17 bases between. The CDR3 loop spans 15 amino acids. Germline loops: CDR1 SGHTA, CDR2 FQGNSA. This chain's CDR3 is CASSRSSQGSYGYTF. DNA of the CDR3: TGTGCCAGCAGCCGATCCTCGCAGGGGAGCTATGGCTACACCTTC.

CDR3 residues: CASSLILTDSLTNEKLFF. The CDR3 DNA follows: TGCGCCAGCAGCTTGATCTTGACAGACTCATTAACTAATGAAAAACTGTTTTTT. The genes are TRBV5-1 and TRBJ1-4, with D perhaps TRBD1 (5 bases). The CDR3 contains 18 residues. V was trimmed by 1 base and J by 1 base, leaving 17 bases between them. Per the germline V gene, CDR1 is SGHRS and CDR2 is YFSETQ.

The chain carries TRBV19 and TRBJ2-1; D might be TRBD1 (5 bases). In germline, CDR1 is LNHDA, CDR2 SQIVND (reference sequence). The CDR3 covers 14 residues. V was shortened by 6 bases and J by 7 bases, with 16 bases between the two germline ends. The CDR3 reads CASRVQGGRNEQFF. The CDR3 coding sequence is TGTGCCAGTAGGGTGCAGGGCGGAAGGAATGAGCAGTTCTTC.

The gene calls are TRBV27 and TRBJ2-7; possibly TRBD2 for D (5 bases). Looked up from germline, CDR1 is MNHEY and CDR2 is SMNVEV (reference sequence). V was shortened by 0 bases and J by 6 bases, with 12 bases between the two germline ends. The CDR3 consists of 14 residues. In nucleotides, the CDR3 is TGTGCCAGCAGTTTATCGAGGAGGAATTCCGAGCAGTACTTC. This gives the protein CASSLSRRNSEQYF.

This sequence joins TRBV11-2 and TRBJ2-7; 11 nucleotides agree with TRBD2. CDR1 and CDR2 from the germline V gene are SGHAT and FQNNGV. The ends lost 4 bases at V and 3 bases at J; junction bases unmatched: 5. The CDR3 covers 15 residues. The CDR3 reads CASSSATSGVYEQYF. The CDR3 region has the DNA TGTGCCAGCAGCTCTGCGACTAGCGGGGTCTACGAGCAGTACTTC. Combining the CDR3 with reference TRBV11-2 and TRBJ2-7 gives the whole variable domain EAGVAQSPRYKIIEKRQSVAFWCNPISGHATLYWYQQILGQGPKLLIQFQNNGVVDDSQLPKDRFSAERLKGVDSTLKIQPAKLEDSAVYLCASSSATSGVYEQYFGPGTRLTVT.

The chain uses TRBV2 and TRBJ1-2; perhaps TRBD1 as D (5 bases). In germline, CDR1 is SNHLY, CDR2 FYNNEI. The CDR3 has 14 amino acids. Trimming pared 1 base from V and 2 bases from J, leaving 8 bases between. CDR3 in DNA: TGTGCCAGCAGTGAAGGGCAGGGAAACTATGGCTACACCTTC. Translating gives CASSEGQGNYGYTF. The variable domain in full, with the rest retrieved from reference TRBV2 and TRBJ1-2, is EPEVTQTPSHQVTQMGQEVILRCVPISNHLYFYWYRQILGQKVEFLVSFYNNEISEKSEIFDDQFSVERPDGSNFTLKIRSTKLEDSAMYFCASSEGQGNYGYTFGSGTRLTVV.

The chain combines TRBV10-1 with TRBJ1-2; no reliable D call. Germline CDR1 reads WNHNN; CDR2 reads SYGVQD (reference sequence). The length of the CDR3 is 13 residues. Trimming stripped 5 bases from V and 3 bases from J, with 10 bases between. CDR3 bases: TGCGCCAGCAGTTTAGAGCGAGACTATGGCTACACCTTC. Translation: CASSLERDYGYTF.

This rearrangement joins TRBV5-4 to TRBJ2-5; 9 bases map to TRBD1. The CDR3 consists of 14 residues. CDR1 and CDR2 from the germline V gene are SGHNT and YYREEE (reference sequence). Losses at the gene ends were 4 bases for V and 11 bases for J; bases not matched to a gene: 12. Written as DNA, the CDR3 is TGTGCCAGCAGCCCTTGGGACAGGGTTTCGGAGCAGTACTTC. Its translation is CASSPWDRVSEQYF.

With respect to this clone: Within the sample, other DNA sequences also encode this same CDR3. The genes are TRBV28 and TRBJ1-3, with D unresolved. V was clipped by 6 bases and J by 5 bases, with 11 bases between them. Germline V gene lookup returns CDR1 MDHEN and CDR2 SYDVKM. The CDR3 totals 13 residues. The CDR3 nucleotides read TGTGCCAGCAGCCTAGGAGGGAGAAACACCATATATTTT. Translation gives CASSLGGRNTIYF.

The V and J genes are TRBV28 and TRBJ1-6, with a tentative D call TRBD1 (5 bases). The V gene's germline CDR1 is MDHEN and CDR2 SYDVKM. V lost 2 bases and J lost 6, with 11 bases in between. This CDR3 comprises 15 residues. DNA for the CDR3: TGTGCCAGCAGTTTAGATCTGGGGCTTAATTCACCCCTCCACTTT. This gives the protein CASSLDLGLNSPLHF.

The chain uses TRBV27 and TRBJ2-1, with 13 bases matching TRBD2. The CDR3 runs to 16 residues. Germline values: CDR1 MNHEY, CDR2 SMNVEV (reference sequence). V was clipped by 6 bases and J by 4 bases; unmatched bases: 6. The CDR3 reads CASRRTSGGLYNEQFF. DNA for the CDR3: TGTGCCAGCAGGCGGACTAGCGGGGGCCTATACAATGAGCAGTTCTTC.

The V and J genes are TRBV30 and TRBJ1-2, with D perhaps matching TRBD1 (6 bases). This CDR3 comprises 13 residues. CDR1 and CDR2 (germline): GTSNPN, SVGIG (reference sequence). V lost 4 bases to trimming and J lost 8 bases, with 17 bases between them. In DNA form, the CDR3 reads TGTGCCTGGACCGGCGTGGGGGCAGGAGGCTACACCTTC. Residues: CAWTGVGAGGYTF.

This chain connects TRBV7-7 to TRBJ2-2, with 7 bases identical to TRBD1. Trimming removed 2 bases from V and 4 bases from J; junction bases left unmatched: 7. CDR1 is SSHAT, CDR2 FNYEAQ, per germline (reference sequence). The CDR3 length is 16 residues. CDR3 nucleotides: TGTGCCAGCAGCTTAACCTTGACAGGGTCCACCGGGGAGCTGTTTTTT. Amino acid sequence: CASSLTLTGSTGELFF.

The J gene is TRBJ1-2, the V gene TRBV11-2; D possibly corresponds to TRBD1 (6 bases). Germline CDR1 reads SGHAT; CDR2 reads FQNNGV. Trimming took 5 bases from V and 4 from J, leaving 17 bases between them. The CDR3 runs to 15 residues. The CDR3 loop is CASSPKGGQSYGYTF. DNA for the CDR3: TGTGCCAGCAGCCCAAAGGGGGGGCAGAGCTATGGCTACACCTTC.

For the CDR3, the DNA is TGTGCCAGCAGCTCCGGAACAGGCCCCTCATACTTACAAGGCTACACCTTC. This encodes CASSSGTGPSYLQGYTF. This chain links TRBV7-2 with TRBJ1-2; possibly TRBD1 for D (5 bases). Trimming removed 4 bases at V and 8 bases at J, with 26 bases between. The germline V gene encodes CDR1 SGHTA and CDR2 FQGNSA. This CDR3 is 17 amino acids long.

The chain uses TRBV4-1 and TRBJ1-3, with D hard to call. Germline V gene lookup returns CDR1 MGHRA and CDR2 YSYEKL. The CDR3 length is 15 residues. Trimming pared 8 bases from V and 0 bases from J, leaving 14 bases between. CDR3 sequence (DNA): TGCGCCAGCGGCTTCGGCCGGAGCTCTGGAAACACCATATATTTT. Translated: CASGFGRSSGNTIYF.

This chain joins TRBV6-1 and TRBJ2-3; D remains ambiguous. The germline V gene encodes CDR1 MNHNS and CDR2 SASEGT. The V end lost 4 bases, the J end lost 2 bases, and 13 bases lay between the germline ends. The CDR3 extends over 15 amino acids. As DNA, the CDR3 is TGTGCCAGCAGTGCGAGGCCTCACGACACAGATACGCAGTATTTT. As protein: CASSARPHDTDTQYF.

The V call is TRBV29-1, the J call TRBJ1-5, with D possibly being TRBD1 (6 bases). The CDR3 has 13 amino acids. The germline V gene has CDR1 SQVTM and CDR2 ANQGSEA. The germline V and J ends were trimmed by 4 bases and 3 bases, with 10 bases remaining between them. CDR3 in amino acids: CSVGAGDNQPQHF. In DNA form, the CDR3 reads TGCAGCGTTGGGGCAGGGGACAATCAGCCCCAGCATTTT.

CDR3: CASSPSALDRGDEAFF. The DNA of the CDR3 is TGTGCCAGCTCACCATCGGCTTTGGACAGGGGAGATGAAGCTTTCTTT. This rearrangement joins TRBV18 to TRBJ1-1; 9 positions match TRBD1. J gave up 7 bases and V 2 bases, and 11 bases lay outside the gene matches. CDR3 length equals 16 residues. Germline CDR1 KGHSH, CDR2 LQKENI.

The rearrangement uses TRBV29-1 and TRBJ2-1; TRBD1 agrees at 7 bases. With V trimmed by 6 bases and J by 8 bases, 10 bases remained unmatched. Germline lookup yields CDR1 SQVTM and CDR2 ANQGSEA. This CDR3 region has 13 residues. The CDR3 DNA reads TGCAGCGTGAAACAGGGGTTCGACTATGAGCAGTTCTTC. Amino acids: CSVKQGFDYEQFF.

The CDR3 DNA reads TGTGCCAGCACCGAAAGGGCGGGAGGTTACAATGAGCAGTTCTTC. Protein sequence: CASTERAGGYNEQFF. The chain employs TRBV7-9 and TRBJ2-1; 8 bases agree with TRBD2. V shed 7 bases, J shed 4 bases, and the junction held 9 bases outside the gene matches. The CDR3 loop spans 15 amino acids. Germline-derived CDR1 and CDR2 are SEHNR and FQNEAQ (reference sequence).

The gene calls are TRBV6-5 and TRBJ1-4; 7 bases match TRBD1. The CDR3 spans 15 residues. The germline gives CDR1 MNHEY, CDR2 SVGAGI. Trimming at V came to 5 bases and at J to 0 bases, leaving 3 bases not matched to a gene. The CDR3 loop reads CASSRTGATNEKLFF. As DNA, the CDR3 is TGTGCCAGCAGTAGAACAGGGGCAACTAATGAAAAACTGTTTTTT.

This chain links TRBV7-8 with TRBJ2-7, with 7 bases identical to TRBD2. Germline values: CDR1 SGHVS, CDR2 FQNEAQ. Trimming at V came to 2 bases and at J to 0 bases, leaving 4 bases not matched to a gene. CDR3 length: 15 amino acids. CDR3 nucleotide sequence: TGTGCCAGCAGCTTAAGGCTAGCGGACTCCTACGAGCAGTACTTC. This gives the protein CASSLRLADSYEQYF.

J is TRBJ2-3 and V is TRBV7-8; a possible D gene is TRBD2 (6 bases). Germline V gives CDR1 SGHVS, CDR2 FQNEAQ. V gave up 5 bases and J gave up 0 bases, with 18 bases separating them. This CDR3 has 17 amino acids. CDR3 sequence reads: CASSLLLGGVSTDTQYF. CDR3 bases: TGTGCCAGCAGCCTACTCTTGGGCGGGGTCAGCACAGATACGCAGTATTTT.

This chain uses TRBV19 with TRBJ1-2; D gene ambiguous. CDR3 length: 13 residues. V gave up 2 bases and J gave up 4 bases, with 8 bases separating them. Germline V CDR1 and CDR2: LNHDA, SQIVND (reference sequence). CDR3 protein: CASSIRQAYGYTF. The DNA for the CDR3 is TGTGCCAGTAGTATACGGCAGGCCTATGGCTACACCTTC. Using reference TRBV19 and TRBJ1-2 for the parts outside the CDR3, the full variable domain is DGGITQSPKYLFRKEGQNVTLSCEQNLNHDAMYWYRQDPGQGLRLIYYSQIVNDFQKGDIAEGYSVSREKKESFPLTVTSAQKNPTAFYLCASSIRQAYGYTFGSGTRLTVV.